The 5 T cell receptor beta chains below all came from one sample that was sequenced in a study of control samples from healthy donors and cancer patients. Profiling relied on immunoSEQ multiplex PCR, and the TCRdb table lists in-frame clones only, not all of them. The sample lists some 67,000 clones; more than 70% were seen once. What was sequenced was PBMCs. The receptors derive from a woman aged 45-65 years with head and neck cancer.

This clone came up once. The gene calls are TRBV28 and TRBJ1-2, with D possibly TRBD1 on 6 matching bases. The V and J ends lost 6 bases and 2 bases respectively, with 19 bases between them. The CDR3 extends over 16 amino acids. Germline CDR1 and CDR2: MDHEN and SYDVKM. In DNA form, the CDR3 reads TGTGCCAGCAGGCCTACAGGGCGTCTGAAGAACTATGGCTACACCTTC. Translating gives CASRPTGRLKNYGYTF.

The V call is TRBV5-8, the J call TRBJ1-1, with D unresolved. V lost 0 bases, J lost 6 bases, and 9 bases lay in between. Germline assignment: CDR1 SGHTS and CDR2 YDEGEE. The CDR3 runs 13 residues. In DNA form, the CDR3 reads TGTGCCAGCAGCTTGGGGGGTTGGGCTGAAGCTTTCTTT. It yields the protein CASSLGGWAEAFF. The full variable domain, rest sourced from reference TRBV5-8 and TRBJ1-1, is EAGVTQSPTHLIKTRGQQATLRCSPISGHTSVYWYQQALGLGLQFLLWYDEGEERNRGNFPPRFSGRQFPNYSSELNVNALELEDSALYLCASSLGGWAEAFFGQGTRLTVV.

The chain recombines TRBV18 with TRBJ2-2; D perhaps matches TRBD1 (5 bases). V was pared by 1 base and J by 1 base, with 16 bases between. The germline gives CDR1 KGHSH, CDR2 LQKENI. This CDR3 has 18 residues. The DNA for the CDR3 is TGTGCCAGCTCACCACTTACGAAACCCCAGGGGAACACCGGGGAGCTGTTTTTT. This encodes CASSPLTKPQGNTGELFF. Full variable domain (outside the CDR3, taken from reference TRBV18 and TRBJ2-2): NAGVMQNPRHLVRRRGQEARLRCSPMKGHSHVYWYRQLPEEGLKFMVYLQKENIIDESGMPKERFSAEFPKEGPSILRIQQVVRGDSAAYFCASSPLTKPQGNTGELFFGEGSRLTVL.

This chain connects TRBV23-1 to TRBJ2-7; D is perhaps TRBD1 (5 bases). TRBV23-1 is sorted into the ORF group, with uncertain function. The V gene lost 4 bases and the J gene lost 2 bases, with 9 bases spanning the gap. The CDR3 sequence is 13 residues long. CDR3 protein: CASSLGRAYEQYF. The CDR3 nucleotides are TGCGCCAGCAGTCTCGGCAGGGCCTACGAGCAGTACTTC.

The chain has TRBV5-6 and TRBJ2-3; 9 nucleotides align to TRBD2. V shed 0 bases and J 1 base; nucleotides not matched to a gene: 3. The CDR3 spans 16 residues. In germline, CDR1 is SGHDT, CDR2 YYEEEE. The CDR3 protein is CASSLGLAGRTDTQYF. In nucleotides, the CDR3 is TGTGCCAGCAGCTTGGGCCTAGCGGGGCGCACAGATACGCAGTATTTT.